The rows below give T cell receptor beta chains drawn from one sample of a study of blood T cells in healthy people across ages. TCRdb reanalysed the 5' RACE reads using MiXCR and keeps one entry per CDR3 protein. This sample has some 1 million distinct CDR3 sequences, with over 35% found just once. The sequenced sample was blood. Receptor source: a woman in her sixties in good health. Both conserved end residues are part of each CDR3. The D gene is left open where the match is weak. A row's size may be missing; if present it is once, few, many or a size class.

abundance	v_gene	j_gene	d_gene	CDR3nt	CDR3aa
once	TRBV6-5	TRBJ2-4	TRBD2	TGTGCCAGCAGTAGGCCGGGACTAGCGGGACCATTAGAGCAGTACTTC	CASSRPGLAGPLEQYF
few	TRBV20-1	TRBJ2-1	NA	TGCAGTGCTGCCGGGGACGGCTACAATGAGCAGTTCTTC	CSAAGDGYNEQFF
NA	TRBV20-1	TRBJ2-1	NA	TGCAGTGCCCCGAAGGGTGGGGGTTTCTACAATGAGCAGTTCTTC	CSAPKGGGFYNEQFF
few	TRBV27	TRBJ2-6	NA	TGTGCCAGCAGTCTGTTTAGTGGTCCGAGCTCTGGGGCCAACGTCCTGACTTTC	CASSLFSGPSSGANVLTF
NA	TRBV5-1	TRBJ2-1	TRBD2	TGCGCCAGCAGCCCAACCGGACTAGCGGGAAGTTTCTCCTACAATGAGCAGTTCTTC	CASSPTGLAGSFSYNEQFF
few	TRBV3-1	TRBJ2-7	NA	TGTGCCAGCAGCCAACGGGGTATGGTTTACGAGCAGTACTTC	CASSQRGMVYEQYF
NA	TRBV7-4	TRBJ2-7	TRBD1	TGTGCCAGCAGCCCCCCGGGACAGGGGGCGAGCGAGCAGTACTTC	CASSPPGQGASEQYF
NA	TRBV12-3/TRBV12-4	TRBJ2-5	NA	TGTGCCAGCAGGAACGCGGGACAGAGAGTGTCCCAGTACTTC	CASRNAGQRVSQYF
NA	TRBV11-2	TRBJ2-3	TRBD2	TGTGCCAGCAGCTTAGGGGGACTAACCACAGATACGCAGTATTTT	CASSLGGLTTDTQYF
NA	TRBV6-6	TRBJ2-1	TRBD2	TGTGCCAGCAGCCCCGAGGCTAGCGGCTACAATGAGCAGTTCTTC	CASSPEASGYNEQFF
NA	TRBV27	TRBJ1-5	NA	TGTGCCAGCAGTTTATGGCGGGGGGATCAGCCCCAGCATTTT	CASSLWRGDQPQHF
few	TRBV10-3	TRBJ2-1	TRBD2	TGTGCCATCAGTGTAGCTAGCGGGGACAATGAGCAGTTCTTC	CAISVASGDNEQFF
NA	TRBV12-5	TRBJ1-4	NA	TGTGCTAGTCGGGCAGGTTCTGACGAAAAACTGTTTTTT	CASRAGSDEKLFF
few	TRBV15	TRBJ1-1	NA	TGTGCCACCAGGGGTGGGAACACTGAAGCTTTCTTT	CATRGGNTEAFF
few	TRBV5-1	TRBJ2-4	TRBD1	TGCGCCAGCAGCTTTTCGGTTGACAGGGGAGCCAAAAACATTCAGTACTTC	CASSFSVDRGAKNIQYF
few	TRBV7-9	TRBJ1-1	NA	TGTGCCAGCAGCGCACAGGTCTTAGCGGACACTGAAGCTTTCTTT	CASSAQVLADTEAFF
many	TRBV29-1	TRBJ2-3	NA	TGCAGCGTTCGGGCTGGGGATACGCAGTATTTT	CSVRAGDTQYF
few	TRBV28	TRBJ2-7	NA	TGTGCCAGTGGCCGGTACGTTTACGAGCAGTACTTC	CASGRYVYEQYF
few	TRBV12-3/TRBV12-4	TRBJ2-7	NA	TGTGCCAGCAGTACCGACGGTGCTTCCTACGAGCAGTACTTC	CASSTDGASYEQYF
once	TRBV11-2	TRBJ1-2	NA	TGTGCCAGCAGCGTAGTTGGGGACCGGGATGGCTACACCTTC	CASSVVGDRDGYTF
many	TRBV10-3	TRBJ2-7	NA	TGTGCCATCAGGTACATGGATAACTACGAGCAGTACTTC	CAIRYMDNYEQYF
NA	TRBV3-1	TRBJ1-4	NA	TGTGCCAGCAGCCAAGCTACCGGGGTCAGCGAAAAACTGTTTTTT	CASSQATGVSEKLFF
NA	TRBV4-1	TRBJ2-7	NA	TGCGCCGGCAGCCCGCCCTCACAAACAGGGAGCTCCTACGAGCAGTACTTC	CAGSPPSQTGSSYEQYF
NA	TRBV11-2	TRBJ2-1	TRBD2	TGTGCCAGCAGCAGGACTAGCGGGAGGAGGATTGAGCAGTTCTTC	CASSRTSGRRIEQFF
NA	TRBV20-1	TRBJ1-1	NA	TGCAGTGCGGACCGAGGGGGGAACACTGAAGCTTTCTTT	CSADRGGNTEAFF
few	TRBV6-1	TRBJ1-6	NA	TGTGCCAGCAGCAAGGAACAGCTTAATCTAAATTCACCCCTCCACTTT	CASSKEQLNLNSPLHF
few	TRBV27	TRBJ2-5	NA	TGTGCCAGCAGTTTAAAGGGCGGTAGGATAGAGACCCAGTACTTC	CASSLKGGRIETQYF
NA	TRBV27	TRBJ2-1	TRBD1	TGTGCCAGCAGTTTAGGGACAGTGAGACAAGAGACCCAGTTCTTC	CASSLGTVRQETQFF